This TCR beta chain was profiled in a study of Ad26.COV2.S vaccination and SARS-CoV-2 variants. CDR3 length: 11 amino acids. Per germline, CDR1 LNHDA and CDR2 SQIVND (reference sequence). V shed 7 bases and J shed 8 bases, with 11 bases lying between them. Notes on this clone: The antigen is undetermined.

Produced via immunoSEQ multiplex PCR; TCRdb's table is partial and in-frame only. The sample contains around 350,000 clones, 92% of which appear only once. Findings and caveats of the study: Vaccine recipients showed a spike-specific TCR breadth that was higher than in placebo recipients. There was a possibility that the TCR breadth and depth analyses underestimated total T cell responses.

Source: peripheral blood, taken after recovery from COVID-19. The J gene is TRBJ1-1, the V gene TRBV19, with D maybe TRBD1 (6 bases). The receptor's source is a human donor who had recovered from COVID-19. CDR3 residues: CASIGGLEAFF. The CDR3 DNA reads as TGTGCCAGTATTGGGGGCCTCGAAGCTTTCTTT.